A single sample gave rise to the 31 T cell receptor beta chains below, sequenced in a study of T cell responses to AZD1222 COVID-19 vaccine. The assay was immunoSEQ multiplex PCR, and TCRdb's table has in-frame clones only and misses some. The top ten hold about 7.1% of the sample, which has 100,000 to 150,000 clones, about nine tenths seen once. The starting material was peripheral blood, obtained on day 0 of AZD1222 vaccination. These receptors originate from an adult in good health.

The chain carries TRBV28 and TRBJ2-2; tentatively, D is TRBD2 (5 bases). Germline CDR1 reads MDHEN; CDR2 reads SYDVKM. The CDR3 is 15 amino acids. V was trimmed by 5 bases and J by 8 bases, leaving 18 bases between them. This chain's CDR3 is CASSPPGGWAGELFF. DNA of the CDR3: TGTGCCAGCAGTCCCCCCGGAGGCTGGGCAGGGGAGCTGTTTTTT.

The chain links TRBV4-1 to TRBJ1-1, with D perhaps TRBD1 (5 bases). The ends were cut back, 4 bases at V and 4 bases at J, with 7 bases in the middle. Per the germline V gene, CDR1 is MGHRA and CDR2 is YSYEKL. This CDR3 has 12 residues. The DNA for the CDR3 is TGCGCCAGCAGCCGGGGGGGCACTGAAGCTTTCTTT. Protein sequence: CASSRGGTEAFF.

The chain combines TRBV18 with TRBJ1-1; D remains unclear. The CDR3 has 15 residues. Germline loops: CDR1 KGHSH, CDR2 LQKENI. The V gene lost 4 bases and the J gene lost 0 bases, with 12 bases spanning the gap. CDR3 sequence reads: CASSRVNTMNTEAFF. The CDR3 DNA reads as TGTGCCAGCTCACGGGTGAACACCATGAACACTGAAGCTTTCTTT.

This clone was counted a single time. V usage is TRBV5-1 and J usage is TRBJ1-3, with D tentatively TRBD1 (5 bases). V was cut by 3 bases and J by 0 bases, with 16 bases left in between. Germline V CDR1 and CDR2: SGHRS, YFSETQ. The CDR3 loop spans 17 amino acids. The CDR3 reads CASSSGGADLSGNTIYF. CDR3 DNA sequence: TGCGCCAGCAGCTCCGGAGGGGCCGATCTCTCTGGAAACACCATATATTTT.

The chain employs TRBV7-2 and TRBJ2-1; 8 positions agree with TRBD1. Trimming removed 5 bases from V and 2 bases from J; junction bases left unmatched: 5. The CDR3 spans 15 residues. Germline V lookup: CDR1 SGHTA, CDR2 FQGNSA. CDR3 nucleotide sequence: TGTGCCAGCAGCATTGGGACAGGCCCCTACAATGAGCAGTTCTTC. Translated, it gives CASSIGTGPYNEQFF.

The chain links TRBV6-5 to TRBJ2-1; 8 bases are a match to TRBD1. J was trimmed by 7 bases and V by 5 bases; bases with no gene match: 4. This CDR3 is built from 13 residues. The germline CDR1 and CDR2 sequences are MNHEY and SVGAGI. As DNA, the CDR3 is TGTGCCAGCAGTCCGGACAGGGAGAATGAGCAGTTCTTC. Its translation: CASSPDRENEQFF.

This chain uses TRBV5-1 with TRBJ1-2; 8 bases are a match to TRBD1. V shed 5 bases, J shed 0 bases, and the junction held 6 bases outside the gene matches. The CDR3 extends over 15 amino acids. Germline assignment: CDR1 SGHRS and CDR2 YFSETQ. CDR3 DNA sequence: TGCGCCAGCAGTCAAGGACAGGGAGCTAACTATGGCTACACCTTC. Its translation: CASSQGQGANYGYTF. Full variable domain (missing parts from reference TRBV5-1 and TRBJ1-2): KAGVTQTPRYLIKTRGQQVTLSCSPISGHRSVSWYQQTPGQGLQFLFEYFSETQRNKGNFPGRFSGRQFSNSRSEMNVSTLELGDSALYLCASSQGQGANYGYTFGSGTRLTVV.

V usage is TRBV11-1 and J usage is TRBJ1-2, with 9 nucleotides matching TRBD1. The CDR3 has 14 residues. Germline-derived CDR1 and CDR2 are SGHAT and FQDESV (reference sequence). Losses at the gene ends were 1 base for V and 7 bases for J; bases not matched to a gene: 4. CDR3 sequence: CASSLVDRGRGYTF. In nucleotides, the CDR3 is TGTGCCAGCAGCTTAGTGGACAGGGGTCGTGGCTACACCTTC.

The chain employs TRBV27 and TRBJ1-6; possibly TRBD1 for D (5 bases). The CDR3 is made up of 16 amino acids. V dropped 0 bases and J dropped 7 bases, with 13 bases sitting between them. Germline V gene lookup returns CDR1 MNHEY and CDR2 SMNVEV (reference sequence). CDR3 loop: CASSLSGASRNSPLHF. CDR3 in DNA: TGTGCCAGCAGTTTATCCGGGGCCAGCCGAAATTCACCCCTCCACTTT.

This sequence joins TRBV11-2 and TRBJ2-7, with TRBD2 matching over 8 bases. Germline assignment: CDR1 SGHAT and CDR2 FQNNGV. This CDR3 has 15 residues. With V trimmed by 2 bases and J by 2 bases, 5 bases remained unmatched. The CDR3 is CASSLRVAGPYEQYF. The CDR3 bases are TGTGCCAGCAGCTTACGAGTAGCGGGACCCTACGAGCAGTACTTC.

Comments on this clone: Other nucleotide sequences in the sample specify the same CDR3. V usage is TRBV7-2 and J usage is TRBJ1-2; tentatively, D is TRBD1 (5 bases). V lost 1 base to trimming and J lost 4 bases, with 10 bases between them. The CDR3 loop spans 14 amino acids. Germline V gene lookup returns CDR1 SGHTA and CDR2 FQGNSA. As DNA, the CDR3 is TGTGCCAGCAGCTTAGATGGGGGATCCTATGGCTACACCTTC. Residues: CASSLDGGSYGYTF.

V is TRBV4-3 and J is TRBJ2-3, with D tentatively TRBD1 (5 bases). With 1 base removed from V and 0 bases from J, the gap between germline ends came to 11 bases. Germline values: CDR1 LGHNA, CDR2 YSLEER. This CDR3 is 16 amino acids long. In DNA, the CDR3 is TGCGCCAGCAGCCAAGCCCGACAGACTAGCACAGATACGCAGTATTTT. This gives the protein CASSQARQTSTDTQYF.

The V call is TRBV19, the J call TRBJ1-1; D call uncertain. Trimming left V 5 bases short and J 0 bases short, with 16 bases between. The CDR3 consists of 16 residues. Per germline, CDR1 LNHDA and CDR2 SQIVND (reference sequence). As DNA, the CDR3 is TGTGCCAGTAGTGCTTCCGGGCGGCTCATGAACACTGAAGCTTTCTTT. Protein sequence: CASSASGRLMNTEAFF. The complete variable domain, with remaining parts taken from reference TRBV19 and TRBJ1-1, reads DGGITQSPKYLFRKEGQNVTLSCEQNLNHDAMYWYRQDPGQGLRLIYYSQIVNDFQKGDIAEGYSVSREKKESFPLTVTSAQKNPTAFYLCASSASGRLMNTEAFFGQGTRLTVV.

This chain links TRBV6-2 or TRBV6-3 with TRBJ2-7, with D possibly matching TRBD1 (6 bases). This CDR3 has 14 residues. The V end was cut by 5 bases, the J end by 0 bases, with 11 bases between. Germline V gene sequence: CDR1 MNHEY, CDR2 SVGEGT. The CDR3 spells CASSLWDNSYEQYF. In DNA form, the CDR3 reads TGTGCCAGCAGTCTTTGGGACAACTCCTACGAGCAGTACTTC.

The rearrangement links TRBV5-1 to TRBJ1-1; D uncertain. The CDR3 loop spans 14 amino acids. V lost 1 base to trimming and J lost 3 bases, with 10 bases between them. The germline CDR1 and CDR2 sequences are SGHRS and YFSETQ. In DNA, the CDR3 is TGCGCCAGCAGCTTGCCGGGATCTTACACTGAAGCTTTCTTT. Amino acid sequence: CASSLPGSYTEAFF.

The CDR3 bases are TGCAGTGCCAGTTTTTCCGGGACAGGGAGTAATCAGCCCCAGCATTTT. Its protein is CSASFSGTGSNQPQHF. The chain couples TRBV20-1 to TRBJ1-5, with 9 bases matching TRBD1. The junction had 13 bases not matched to a gene; V was cut back by 6 bases and J by 4 bases. This CDR3 has 16 amino acids. CDR1 DFQATT and CDR2 SNEGSKA come from the germline V gene (reference sequence).

The chain combines TRBV5-1 with TRBJ2-3; D unresolved. Between the trimmed V and J ends, which lost 2 bases and 3 bases, there was a span of 16 bases. Germline V gives CDR1 SGHRS, CDR2 YFSETQ. This CDR3 has 16 residues. CDR3 coding DNA: TGCGCCAGCAGCTTAAACAGCGTACTTCCAACAGATACGCAGTATTTT. This codes for CASSLNSVLPTDTQYF. Full variable domain (rest looked up from reference TRBV5-1 and TRBJ2-3): KAGVTQTPRYLIKTRGQQVTLSCSPISGHRSVSWYQQTPGQGLQFLFEYFSETQRNKGNFPGRFSGRQFSNSRSEMNVSTLELGDSALYLCASSLNSVLPTDTQYFGPGTRLTVL.

The chain employs TRBV30 and TRBJ1-5, with 9 bases identical to TRBD1. CDR1 is GTSNPN and CDR2 is SVGIG in the germline V gene (reference sequence). V lost 5 bases to trimming and J lost 6 bases; unmatched junction nucleotides: 8. This CDR3 comprises 14 residues. The CDR3 reads CAWGTGGEGQPQHF. DNA of the CDR3: TGTGCCTGGGGAACAGGGGGCGAAGGTCAGCCCCAGCATTTT.

The chain recombines TRBV11-2 with TRBJ2-7; D is unresolved. Trimming took 6 bases from V and 7 from J, leaving 10 bases between them. The length of the CDR3 is 11 residues. CDR1 is SGHAT and CDR2 is FQNNGV in the germline V gene. The CDR3 sequence is CASSLGLEQYF. The DNA for the CDR3 is TGTGCCAGCAGTTTGGGTTTAGAGCAGTACTTC.

This clone is a singleton in its sample. The chain recombines TRBV7-2 with TRBJ2-1; D is undetermined. The CDR3 spans 13 residues. V lost 3 bases and J 5 bases, leaving 8 bases between the germline ends. Germline-derived CDR1 and CDR2 are SGHTA and FQGNSA. The CDR3 sequence is CASSFFRNNEQFF. DNA for the CDR3: TGTGCCAGCAGCTTCTTTAGAAACAATGAGCAGTTCTTC. Full variable domain (rest looked up from reference TRBV7-2 and TRBJ2-1): GAGVSQSPSNKVTEKGKDVELRCDPISGHTALYWYRQSLGQGLEFLIYFQGNSAPDKSGLPSDRFSAERTGGSVSTLTIQRTQQEDSAVYLCASSFFRNNEQFFGPGTRLTVL.

This sequence joins TRBV29-1 and TRBJ2-3; no clear D. Germline V lookup: CDR1 SQVTM, CDR2 ANQGSEA. The CDR3 sequence is 16 residues long. Trimming removed 3 bases at V and 1 base at J, with 17 bases between. CDR3 residues: CSVDSLLTHGTDTQYF. The CDR3 region has the DNA TGCAGCGTTGATTCTCTTCTGACCCACGGCACAGATACGCAGTATTTT.

The gene calls are TRBV27 and TRBJ2-7; a possible D gene is TRBD2 (6 bases). CDR1 MNHEY and CDR2 SMNVEV come from the germline V gene (reference sequence). The CDR3 length is 13 residues. V was pared by 4 bases and J by 2 bases, with 9 bases between. CDR3 in DNA: TGTGCCAGCAGTTCGCGGGGACCCTACGAGCAGTACTTC. This translates into CASSSRGPYEQYF.

The chain carries TRBV6-5 and TRBJ2-7; TRBD1 agrees at 7 bases. This CDR3 is built from 13 residues. V lost 7 bases and J lost 1; bases outside the gene matches: 4. Germline values: CDR1 MNHEY, CDR2 SVGAGI. CDR3: CASNRQGSYEQYF. The CDR3 region has the DNA TGTGCCAGCAACCGACAGGGTTCCTACGAGCAGTACTTC.

This sequence joins TRBV5-6 and TRBJ1-5, with TRBD1 matching 7 bases. Per germline, CDR1 SGHDT and CDR2 YYEEEE. The junction had 7 bases not matched to a gene; V was cut back by 4 bases and J by 6 bases. The CDR3 spans 14 residues. CDR3: CASSPGQRGQPQHF. The CDR3 region has the DNA TGTGCCAGCAGCCCGGGACAGCGGGGTCAGCCCCAGCATTTT.

The genes are TRBV3-1 (or the pseudogene TRBV3-2) and TRBJ1-5; D not certain. Germline CDR1 and CDR2: LGHDT and YNNKEL (reference sequence). Trimming removed 0 bases at V and 0 bases at J, with 6 bases between. This CDR3 is 15 amino acids long. CDR3 sequence (DNA): TGTGCCAGCAGCCAAGATGGCCATAGCAATCAGCCCCAGCATTTT. It codes for CASSQDGHSNQPQHF.

The chain recombines TRBV5-1 with TRBJ2-7; D gene unclear. The V end lost 4 bases, the J end lost 0 bases, and 11 bases lay between the germline ends. The CDR3 is 14 amino acids. Germline loops: CDR1 SGHRS, CDR2 YFSETQ. The CDR3 bases are TGCGCCAGCAGCCTTGGGCTCAGCTCCTACGAGCAGTACTTC. It is translated as CASSLGLSSYEQYF.

This chain uses TRBV19 with TRBJ2-1; no clear D. V lost 6 bases to trimming and J lost 4 bases, with 4 bases between them. Per germline, CDR1 LNHDA and CDR2 SQIVND (reference sequence). CDR3 size: 11 residues. In DNA, the CDR3 is TGTGCCAGTAGCTTATACAATGAGCAGTTCTTC. Translation: CASSLYNEQFF. Combining the CDR3 with reference TRBV19 and TRBJ2-1 gives the whole variable domain DGGITQSPKYLFRKEGQNVTLSCEQNLNHDAMYWYRQDPGQGLRLIYYSQIVNDFQKGDIAEGYSVSREKKESFPLTVTSAQKNPTAFYLCASSLYNEQFFGPGTRLTVL.

The chain joins TRBV5-4 to TRBJ2-5; perhaps TRBD2 as D (5 bases). There are 13 residues in the CDR3. Looked up from germline, CDR1 is SGHNT and CDR2 is YYREEE (reference sequence). Trimming stripped 2 bases from V and 2 bases from J, with 7 bases between. This chain's CDR3 is CASSFTSQETQYF. The CDR3, as DNA: TGTGCCAGCAGCTTCACTAGTCAAGAGACCCAGTACTTC.

The chain uses TRBV10-3 and TRBJ1-1; D may be TRBD1 (5 bases). The CDR3 consists of 13 residues. The V gene lost 4 bases and the J gene lost 1 base, with 7 bases spanning the gap. The germline V gene encodes CDR1 ENHRY and CDR2 SYGVKD. The DNA of the CDR3 is TGTGCCATCAGTGGTACAGGGAACACTGAAGCTTTCTTT. Translated: CAISGTGNTEAFF.

This clone was detected once. Sequence at one end of the junction differs from germline and may be a read error. This rearrangement joins TRBV29-1 to TRBJ1-2; maybe TRBD1 (6 bases). The CDR3 is 12 residues long. CDR1 SQVTM and CDR2 ANQGSEA come from the germline V gene. As DNA, the CDR3 is TGCAGCGTCACAGGGTGGACGGAACCTCGGCGCTTC. Translated: CSVTGWTEPRRF.

This chain joins TRBV30 and TRBJ2-7; no definite D call. The ends were cut back, 0 bases at V and 8 bases at J, with 8 bases in the middle. Looked up from germline, CDR1 is GTSNPN and CDR2 is SVGIG (reference sequence). This CDR3 region has 11 residues. The CDR3 region has the DNA TGTGCCTGGAGTGTATCCCTTAAGCAGTACTTC. Encoded protein: CAWSVSLKQYF.